This T cell receptor (beta chain) was found in a study of cytomegalovirus exposure and HLA in healthy donors. The overall study: The Caucasian-associated ancestry cluster contained about 80% of the approximately 430 genotyped donors. Study results and limitations: Reported results showed that the classifier diagnosed cytomegalovirus status with high specificity and sensitivity. Certain sequence variants were highly shared and formed a cluster, and this cluster was likely a sequencing artifact.

The CDR3 runs 15 residues. V shed 1 base and J shed 0 bases, with 10 bases lying between them. CDR1 and CDR2 (germline): SGHNT, YENEEA. Concerning this clone: No antigen is known for it.

The PCR was carried out with 60 Vbeta primers and 13 Jbeta primers. This table comes from immunoSEQ multiplex PCR, and its TCRdb copy is limited to in-frame clones, with some not included. Of 150,000 to 200,000 clones listed, 60% to 85% are singletons. The specimen was PBMCs. The chain joins TRBV11-3 to TRBJ2-7, with D tentatively TRBD2 (5 bases). The receptor comes from a female donor in good health and CMV-seronegative. CDR3 nucleotides: TGTGCCAGCAGCTTAGGAGGGAATCCCTCCTACGAGCAGTACTTC. Protein sequence: CASSLGGNPSYEQYF.